This T cell receptor (beta chain) was identified during a study of CD8 T cells in ankylosing spondylitis. TCRdb reprocessed the 5' RACE reads via MiXCR and lists one record per CDR3 protein. This sample has over 130,000 distinct CDR3 sequences, with under 45% found just once. The V gene's germline CDR1 is MNHEY and CDR2 SMNVEV (reference sequence). The junction had 8 bases not matched to a gene; V was cut back by 5 bases and J by 6 bases. This CDR3 contains 15 residues. Specimen: synovial fluid, either unsorted or a sorted T cell fraction (not recorded which). The TCR sequence derives from a male donor with ankylosing spondylitis. The chain couples TRBV27 to TRBJ2-1, with 9 bases matching TRBD2. The DNA for the CDR3 is TGTGCCAGCAGTCTGCTAGCGGGAATTGTCAATGAGCAGTTCTTC. Translated: CASSLLAGIVNEQFF.